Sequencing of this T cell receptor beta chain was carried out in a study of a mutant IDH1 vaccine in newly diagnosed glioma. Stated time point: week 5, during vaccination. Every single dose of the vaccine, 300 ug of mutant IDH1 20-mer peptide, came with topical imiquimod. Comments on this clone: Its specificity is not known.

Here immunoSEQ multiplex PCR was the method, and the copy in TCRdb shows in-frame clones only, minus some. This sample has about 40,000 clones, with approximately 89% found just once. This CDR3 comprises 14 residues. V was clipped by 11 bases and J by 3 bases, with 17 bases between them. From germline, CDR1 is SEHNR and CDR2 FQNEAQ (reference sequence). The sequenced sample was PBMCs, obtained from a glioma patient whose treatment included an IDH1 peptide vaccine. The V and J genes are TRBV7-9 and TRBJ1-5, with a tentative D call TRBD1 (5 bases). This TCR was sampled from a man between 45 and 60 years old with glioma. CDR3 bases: TGTGCCGTGGGTAGGGAGGGACCCAATCAGCCCCAGCATTTT. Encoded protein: CAVGREGPNQPQHF.